This record covers a single T cell receptor (beta chain). From RNA transcripts, TCR beta CDR3 regions were amplified. Carried out on the TCR CDR3, a first-round RT-PCR used the HTBI primer set. Using its own MiXCR run on the multiplex PCR reads, TCRdb lists one record per CDR3 protein. Of a few hundred thousand distinct CDR3 sequences listed, 15% are singletons. The data are from a study of T cells in Graves' hyperthyroidism and ophthalmopathy. CDR3 length: 19 residues. Germline-derived CDR1 and CDR2 are DFQATT and SNEGSKA (reference sequence). V was shortened by 1 base and J by 8 bases, with 32 bases between the two germline ends. Thyroid ultrasound and orbital computed tomography, with clinical symptoms and serum thyroxine and TRAb, informed diagnoses.

This TCR derives from a woman aged 30 to 39 with Graves' hyperthyroidism. The chain uses TRBV20-1 and TRBJ1-1, with D maybe TRBD1 (5 bases). Sequenced: blood. CDR3 protein: CSARVGVGRESDWGLEAFF. CDR3 bases: TGCAGTGCTAGAGTAGGAGTCGGCAGGGAGTCTGATTGGGGATTGGAAGCTTTCTTT.